Each of the 29 T cell receptor beta chains below was sequenced from the same sample in a study of blood T cells in healthy people across ages. Sample-barcoded 5' priming and a J-beta primer mix drove a second PCR of about 6 to 12 cycles. A single record per CDR3 protein comes from TCRdb applying MiXCR to the 5' RACE reads. The repertoire holds about 1.5 million distinct CDR3 sequences, with less than 45% as singletons. The sequencing sample was made of blood. Every receptor here comes from a woman aged 18 to 35 in good health.

This clonotype has more than one count but fewer than ten. The rearrangement links TRBV27 to TRBJ2-1; D remains unclear. The CDR3 is 12 amino acids. Trimming took 5 bases from V and 8 from J, leaving 10 bases between them. Per germline, CDR1 MNHEY and CDR2 SMNVEV (reference sequence). The CDR3 DNA is TGTGCCAGCAGTCGCCGTACGGATGAGCAGTTCTTC. This encodes CASSRRTDEQFF.

This rearrangement joins TRBV29-1 to TRBJ1-2; D uncertain. V lost 7 bases and J lost 4, with 13 bases in between. Germline loops: CDR1 SQVTM, CDR2 ANQGSEA. This CDR3 has 12 amino acids. CDR3 amino acids: CSAKTDLYGYTF. CDR3 DNA sequence: TGCAGCGCCAAGACTGATCTCTATGGCTACACCTTC. The variable domain in full, with the rest retrieved from reference TRBV29-1 and TRBJ1-2, is SAVISQKPSRDICQRGTSLTIQCQVDSQVTMMFWYRQQPGQSLTLIATANQGSEATYESGFVIDKFPISRPNLTFSTLTVSNMSPEDSSIYLCSAKTDLYGYTFGSGTRLTVV.

On this clonotype itself: With a much larger clone just one base away, this may be a read error. The V call is TRBV5-6, the J call TRBJ2-1; D is ambiguous. The CDR3 contains 11 residues. Trimming took off 2 bases at V and 8 bases at J, with 5 bases between the two ends. Per germline, CDR1 SGHDT and CDR2 YYEEEE. CDR3 bases: TGTGCCAGCAGCTTTGCCCATGAGCAGTTCTTC. Protein: CASSFAHEQFF.

This chain uses TRBV25-1 with TRBJ2-1; D unresolved. The CDR3 has 13 amino acids. Germline V lookup: CDR1 MGHDK, CDR2 SYGVNS. Trimming cost V 3 bases and J 6 bases, with 9 bases left between them. CDR3: CASSEGRINEQFF. For the CDR3, the DNA is TGTGCCAGCAGTGAGGGCAGAATCAATGAGCAGTTCTTC.

There are a few counts of this clonotype. J is TRBJ2-7 and V is TRBV7-9; 14 bases agree with TRBD2. Trimming took 1 base from V and 4 from J; bases not matched to a gene: 3. The CDR3 sequence is 16 residues long. CDR1 and CDR2 from the germline V gene are SEHNR and FQNEAQ (reference sequence). The CDR3 coding sequence is TGTGCCAGCAGCTTAGGGACTAGCGGGAGGTGGTACGAGCAGTACTTC. This gives the protein CASSLGTSGRWYEQYF. Filled out from reference TRBV7-9 and TRBJ2-7, the complete variable domain reads DTGVSQNPRHKITKRGQNVTFRCDPISEHNRLYWYRQTLGQGPEFLTYFQNEAQLEKSRLLSDRFSAERPKGSFSTLEIQRTEQGDSAMYLCASSLGTSGRWYEQYFGPGTRLTVT.

This clonotype was seen more than once but under ten times. V usage is TRBV7-8 and J usage is TRBJ2-7; 9 bases are a match to TRBD1. J gave up 3 bases and V 6 bases, and 6 bases lay outside the gene matches. From germline, CDR1 is SGHVS and CDR2 FQNEAQ. The CDR3 runs to 14 residues. CDR3 residues: CASRKTGGVYEQYF. CDR3 sequence (DNA): TGTGCCAGCAGAAAGACAGGGGGTGTCTACGAGCAGTACTTC. The full variable domain, rest sourced from reference TRBV7-8 and TRBJ2-7, is GAGVSQSPRYKVAKRGQDVALRCDPISGHVSLFWYQQALGQGPEFLTYFQNEAQLDKSGLPSDRFFAERPEGSVSTLKIQRTQQEDSAVYLCASRKTGGVYEQYFGPGTRLTVT.

This clonotype was recorded a few times. This chain uses TRBV20-1 with TRBJ2-1; D may be TRBD2 (6 bases). The CDR3 runs 14 residues. Germline V gives CDR1 DFQATT, CDR2 SNEGSKA (reference sequence). V dropped 3 bases and J dropped 8 bases, with 17 bases sitting between them. CDR3 region: CSASSPGVSDEQFF. DNA of the CDR3: TGCAGTGCTAGCTCACCGGGGGTCTCGGATGAGCAGTTCTTC.

V and J are TRBV3-1 and TRBJ2-4, with 9 bases matching TRBD1. The CDR3 spans 13 residues. V dropped 4 bases and J dropped 5; count of bases not matched to a gene: 0. The germline V gene has CDR1 LGHDT and CDR2 YNNKEL (reference sequence). CDR3 nucleotide sequence: TGTGCCAGCAGCCGGGACAGGGAAAACATTCAGTACTTC. This codes for CASSRDRENIQYF.

V usage is TRBV4-2 and J usage is TRBJ1-1; unclear D gene. The germline V gene has CDR1 LGHNA and CDR2 YNFKEQ. The CDR3 loop spans 18 amino acids. Trimming removed 0 bases from V and 0 bases from J, with 17 bases in between. This CDR3 reads CASSQDGRSVRMNTEAFF. Here the CDR3 DNA reads TGTGCCAGCAGCCAAGATGGTCGGTCAGTTAGGATGAACACTGAAGCTTTCTTT.

Only a few counts were recorded for this clonotype. The V and J genes are TRBV20-1 and TRBJ2-1; D ambiguous. The germline gives CDR1 DFQATT, CDR2 SNEGSKA (reference sequence). V lost 0 bases to trimming and J lost 10 bases, with 22 bases between them. The CDR3 has 16 amino acids. The chain's CDR3 is CSARDPPGEPLWEQFF. The CDR3 DNA is TGCAGTGCTAGAGATCCCCCGGGTGAACCGTTATGGGAGCAGTTCTTC.

This clonotype came up once. CDR3 loop: CASSIITTRQPQHF. CDR3 bases: TGTGCCAGTAGTATAATTACTACCCGGCAGCCCCAGCATTTT. The chain has TRBV19 and TRBJ1-5; D gene ambiguous. Germline lookup yields CDR1 LNHDA and CDR2 SQIVND (reference sequence). CDR3 length equals 14 residues. The V gene lost 2 bases and the J gene lost 7 bases, with 12 bases spanning the gap.

The genes are TRBV30 and TRBJ2-3; TRBD2 might be the D (6 bases). The CDR3 loop spans 14 amino acids. Germline CDR1 and CDR2: GTSNPN and SVGIG (reference sequence). V lost 0 bases and J lost 7, with 14 bases in between. The CDR3 coding sequence is TGTGCCTGGAGTGTATCGATAGGGAGGAATACGCAGTATTTT. It is translated as CAWSVSIGRNTQYF. Together with reference TRBV30 and TRBJ2-3, the CDR3 gives the full variable domain: SQTIHQWPATLVQPVGSPLSLECTVEGTSNPNLYWYRQAAGRGLQLLFYSVGIGQISSEVPQNLSASRPQDRQFILSSKKLLLSDSGFYLCAWSVSIGRNTQYFGPGTRLTVL.

The CDR3 is CAIRSGSGEQYF. CDR3 coding DNA: TGTGCCATCAGATCAGGGAGCGGGGAGCAGTACTTC. This sequence joins TRBV10-3 and TRBJ2-7; tentatively, D is TRBD2 (6 bases). Trimming took 6 bases from V and 7 from J, leaving 13 bases between them. This CDR3 is 12 amino acids long. Per the germline V gene, CDR1 is ENHRY and CDR2 is SYGVKD.

The chain uses TRBV29-1 and TRBJ1-2, with no clear D. Germline values: CDR1 SQVTM, CDR2 ANQGSEA. The CDR3 contains 12 residues. V lost 4 bases and J 1 base, leaving 7 bases between the germline ends. CDR3 loop: CSVAQFNYGYTF. The CDR3 nucleotides read TGCAGCGTTGCACAGTTTAACTATGGCTACACCTTC.

This chain links TRBV9 with TRBJ2-3; a possible D gene is TRBD1 (6 bases). This CDR3 comprises 16 residues. V gave up 2 bases and J gave up 3 bases, with 16 bases separating them. From germline, CDR1 is SGDLS and CDR2 YYNGEE. The CDR3 bases are TGTGCCAGCAGCGTCAGGGGCGCAATGAGGACAGATACGCAGTATTTT. Amino acids: CASSVRGAMRTDTQYF.

CDR3 bases: TGTGCCAGCAGCCGTGGGGCGTCTGCCTCGTATGGCTACACCTTC. Translating it yields CASSRGASASYGYTF. The chain uses TRBV3-1 and TRBJ1-2, with a possible D match to TRBD1 (5 bases). Trimming cost V 4 bases and J 5 bases, with 17 bases left between them. Germline V gene data show CDR1 as LGHDT and CDR2 as YNNKEL (reference sequence). The length of the CDR3 is 15 residues.

The rearrangement links TRBV4-1 to TRBJ1-2; D ambiguous. The CDR3 spans 13 residues. With 8 bases removed from V and 3 bases from J, the gap between germline ends came to 13 bases. Germline CDR1 is MGHRA and CDR2 is YSYEKL. The CDR3 DNA sequence: TGCGCCAGCTCGGATATTACGGACTATGGCTACACCTTC. Its protein product is CASSDITDYGYTF.

This chain uses TRBV21-1 with TRBJ1-2; TRBD1 is the table's D call and was not checked against the DNA. TRBV21-1 is marked as a pseudogene. The CDR3 covers 18 residues. The CDR3 reads CASSKAGLRDVGKHGYTF. The CDR3 nucleotides are TGTGCCAGCAGCAAAGCTGGGCTCCGGGACGTGGGAAAGCATGGCTACACCTTC.

This clonotype was observed a handful of times. This sequence joins TRBV5-6 and TRBJ2-3; the match to TRBD2 covers 8 bases. The CDR3 loop spans 14 amino acids. After removal of 0 bases from V and 7 bases from J, the junction contained 4 bases not matched to a gene. Germline V gene data show CDR1 as SGHDT and CDR2 as YYEEEE. In DNA form, the CDR3 reads TGTGCCAGCAGCTTGGGGACTAGCTTCCATACGCAGTATTTT. Translation gives CASSLGTSFHTQYF.

The rearrangement joins TRBV6-2 or TRBV6-3 to TRBJ2-2, with a possible D match to TRBD2 (6 bases). Germline V gene sequence: CDR1 MNHEY, CDR2 SVGEGT. The CDR3 runs 11 residues. The CDR3 here is CATNGDLELFF. DNA for the CDR3: TGTGCAACCAACGGGGACTTGGAGCTGTTTTTT.

V and J are TRBV28 and TRBJ2-4, with 14 bases aligning to TRBD2. The DNA end lines up better with TRBJ2-7; the J call may be wrong. Looked up from germline, CDR1 is MDHEN and CDR2 is SYDVKM. This CDR3 spans 16 amino acids. CDR3 bases: TGTGCCAGCAGTCCGTGGACTAGCGGGAGGTACTACGAGCAGTACTTC. It encodes CASSPWTSGRYYEQYF.

This clonotype was seen a few times. V gene TRBV9 combines with J gene TRBJ1-1; tentative D call: TRBD1 (6 bases). Trimming left V 3 bases short and J 7 bases short, with 16 bases between. The CDR3 spans 14 residues. Germline V lookup: CDR1 SGDLS, CDR2 YYNGEE. CDR3 amino acids: CASSGPDSGNEAFF. Written as DNA, the CDR3 is TGTGCCAGCAGCGGACCGGACAGCGGGAATGAAGCTTTCTTT. Combining the CDR3 with reference TRBV9 and TRBJ1-1 gives the whole variable domain DSGVTQTPKHLITATGQRVTLRCSPRSGDLSVYWYQQSLDQGLQFLIQYYNGEERAKGNILERFSAQQFPDLHSELNLSSLELGDSALYFCASSGPDSGNEAFFGQGTRLTVV.

This chain joins TRBV4-3 and TRBJ2-1; D not certain. The CDR3 is 16 residues long. Deletions cut 4 bases from V and 0 bases from J, with 13 bases between. The germline gives CDR1 LGHNA, CDR2 YSLEER. In DNA, the CDR3 is TGCGCCAGCAGCCGCAGACGGGCCCCCTCCTACAATGAGCAGTTCTTC. It encodes CASSRRRAPSYNEQFF.

V gene TRBV4-3 combines with J gene TRBJ2-1; no definite D call. The CDR3 covers 16 residues. Trimming shortened V by 1 base and J by 1 base, and 11 bases separated the two germline ends. Per the germline V gene, CDR1 is LGHNA and CDR2 is YSLEER. The CDR3: CASSQVPSRSYNEQFF. CDR3 in DNA: TGCGCCAGCAGCCAAGTCCCCTCAAGGTCCTACAATGAGCAGTTCTTC.

The chain uses TRBV3-1 and TRBJ2-5, with D possibly TRBD1 on 6 matching bases. V lost 2 bases and J 0 bases, leaving 10 bases between the germline ends. Looked up from germline, CDR1 is LGHDT and CDR2 is YNNKEL (reference sequence). The CDR3 length is 15 residues. In nucleotides, the CDR3 is TGTGCCAGCAGCCAAACAGGGAGCTACCAAGAGACCCAGTACTTC. The encoded protein is CASSQTGSYQETQYF.

This rearrangement joins TRBV4-3 to TRBJ2-6, with D unresolved. From germline, CDR1 is LGHNA and CDR2 YSLEER. CDR3 size: 17 residues. The ends were cut back, 0 bases at V and 4 bases at J, with 13 bases in the middle. The CDR3 is CASSQDSRQAGANVLTF. The CDR3 region has the DNA TGCGCCAGCAGCCAAGACAGTAGACAAGCGGGGGCCAACGTCCTGACTTTC.

The chain couples TRBV20-1 to TRBJ2-3; no firm D call. CDR1 and CDR2 from the germline V gene are DFQATT and SNEGSKA (reference sequence). Deletions cut 3 bases from V and 5 bases from J, with 12 bases between. The CDR3 totals 13 residues. The CDR3 region is CSASERLRDTQYF. In DNA form, the CDR3 reads TGCAGTGCTAGTGAGAGACTGCGAGATACGCAGTATTTT.

This clonotype appeared once. A junction end diverges from the germline sequence, so it may reflect a read error. This chain connects TRBV28 to TRBJ2-7; D is undetermined. The J call may be in error: the DNA end matches TRBJ2-5 better. Germline V gene lookup returns CDR1 MDHEN and CDR2 SYDVKM. The CDR3 has 14 amino acids. The CDR3 region is CGSSPLGRQETQYF. The CDR3 nucleotides read TGTGGCAGCAGTCCCCTAGGGCGCCAAGAGACCCAGTACTTC.

V usage is TRBV5-4 and J usage is TRBJ2-5; 7 bases match TRBD2. J gave up 4 bases and V 0 bases, and 9 bases lay outside the gene matches. CDR1 SGHNT and CDR2 YYREEE come from the germline V gene (reference sequence). This CDR3 has 16 residues. The CDR3 DNA follows: TGTGCCAGCAGCTTGGGGCAGCGGTCGGGGGGAGAGACCCAGTACTTC. Translation gives CASSLGQRSGGETQYF.